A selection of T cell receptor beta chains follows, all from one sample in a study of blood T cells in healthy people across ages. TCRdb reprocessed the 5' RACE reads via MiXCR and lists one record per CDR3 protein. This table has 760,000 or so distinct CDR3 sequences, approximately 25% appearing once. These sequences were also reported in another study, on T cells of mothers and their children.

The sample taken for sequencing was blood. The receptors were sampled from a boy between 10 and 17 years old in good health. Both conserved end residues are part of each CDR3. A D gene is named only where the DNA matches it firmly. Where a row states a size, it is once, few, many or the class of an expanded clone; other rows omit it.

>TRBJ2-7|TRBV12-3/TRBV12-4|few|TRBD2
TGTGCCAGCACCACTTACGGGACTAAGAACTACGAGCAGTACTTC
CASTTYGTKNYEQYF
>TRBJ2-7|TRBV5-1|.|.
TGCGCCAGCAGCTTGGTGACCGCGGAGGGGGAGCAGTACTTC
CASSLVTAEGEQYF
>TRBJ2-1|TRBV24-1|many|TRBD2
TGTGCCACCATCGGGACTAGCGGGAGGAATGTCCCTCACAATGAGCAGTTCTTC
CATIGTSGRNVPHNEQFF
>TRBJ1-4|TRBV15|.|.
TGTGCCACCAGCAGAGATTGGGTTGGCAGCTCCACTAATGAAAAACTGTTTTTT
CATSRDWVGSSTNEKLFF
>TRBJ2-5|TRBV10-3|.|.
TGTGCCATCAGTGACTCTCAGGGGCTGCAAGAGACCCAGTACTTC
CAISDSQGLQETQYF
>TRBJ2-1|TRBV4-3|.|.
TGCGCCAGCAGCTCGGGACATACCGCCTACAATGAGCAGTTCTTC
CASSSGHTAYNEQFF
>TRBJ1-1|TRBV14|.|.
TGTGCCAGCAGCCATAGAGTGCAGGGCCGGACTGAAGCTTTCTTT
CASSHRVQGRTEAFF
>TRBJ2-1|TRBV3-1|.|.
TGTGCCAGCAGCCCGGACCCGGGGGCGCCCAATGAGCAGTTCTTC
CASSPDPGAPNEQFF
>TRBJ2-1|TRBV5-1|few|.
TGCGCCAGCAGCGGTACCGCCTTCTTAGCCTACAATGAGCAGTTCTTC
CASSGTAFLAYNEQFF
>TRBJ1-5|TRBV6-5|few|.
TGTGCCAGCAGAAGGGGAAATCAGCCCCAGCATTTT
CASRRGNQPQHF
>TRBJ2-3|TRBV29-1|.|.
TGCAGCGGGGCCGCGGGGACTCACATAGATACGCAGTATTTT
CSGAAGTHIDTQYF
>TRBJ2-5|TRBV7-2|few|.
TGTGCCAGCAGCTTTGGGCGCTACCAAGAGACCCAGTACTTC
CASSFGRYQETQYF
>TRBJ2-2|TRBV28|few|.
TGTGCCAGCAGTAGTGGGGGGTCCGGGGAGCTGTTTTTT
CASSSGGSGELFF
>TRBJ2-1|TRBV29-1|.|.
TGCAGCGTTGTTGGGGGACGGGGGATATTGAACGAGCAGTTCTTC
CSVVGGRGILNEQFF
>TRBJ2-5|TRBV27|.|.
TGTGCCAGCAGTTTATTTTCCGGGGGCGAGACCCAGTACTTC
CASSLFSGGETQYF
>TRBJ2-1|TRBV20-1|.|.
TGCAGCGCAGAAGAGGAAGGTGAGCAGTTCTTC
CSAEEEGEQFF
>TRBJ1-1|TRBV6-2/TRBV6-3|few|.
TGTGCCAGCAGTAAACAGGCGTCCACTGAAGCTTTCTTT
CASSKQASTEAFF
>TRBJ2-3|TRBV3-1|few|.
TGTGCCAGCAGCCCCGCCCCCCACACAGATACGCAGTATTTT
CASSPAPHTDTQYF
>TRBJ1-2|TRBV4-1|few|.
TGCGCCATGACTGGCTATGGCTACACCTTC
CAMTGYGYTF
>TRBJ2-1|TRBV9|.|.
TGTGCCAGCAGCCTCCGGACAGCTGGGAATGAGCAGTTCTTC
CASSLRTAGNEQFF
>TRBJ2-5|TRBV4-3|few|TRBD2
TGCGCCAGCAGCCAAGATCGGACTAGCGGGGGGGCGGAGACCCAGTACTTC
CASSQDRTSGGAETQYF
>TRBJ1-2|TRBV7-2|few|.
TGTGCCAGCAGCCCGAACGATTCAAAAGCCGGTGGAGGCTACACCTTC
CASSPNDSKAGGGYTF
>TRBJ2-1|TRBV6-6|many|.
TGTGCCAGCAGTGGGCGCGATGAGCAGTTCTTC
CASSGRDEQFF
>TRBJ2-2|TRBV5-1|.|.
TGCGCCAGCAGCTTGGGACTCCTCGCCGGGGAGCTGTTTTTT
CASSLGLLAGELFF
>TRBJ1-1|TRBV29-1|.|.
TGCAGCGTTGATATGAAGTTGGCAGCTGCTGAAGCTTTCTTT
CSVDMKLAAAEAFF
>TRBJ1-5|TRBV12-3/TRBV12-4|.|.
TGTGCCAGCAGTTTGACAGGATCTCGTAGCAATCAGCCCCAGCATTTT
CASSLTGSRSNQPQHF
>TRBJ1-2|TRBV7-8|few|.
TGTGCCAGCAGCTTACTTTCGGCATATGATAACTATGGCTACACCTTC
CASSLLSAYDNYGYTF
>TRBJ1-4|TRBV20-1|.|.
TGCAGTGCCCGACCGGGGCAGATGGAAAAACTGTTTTTT
CSARPGQMEKLFF
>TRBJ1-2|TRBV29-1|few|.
TGCAGCGTGCAAGAGGCCCTCACAGGCAACTATGGCTACACCTTC
CSVQEALTGNYGYTF
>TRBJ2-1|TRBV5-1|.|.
TGCGCCAGCAGCCCGACCCCGGGGAACAACAATGAGCAGTTCTTC
CASSPTPGNNNEQFF
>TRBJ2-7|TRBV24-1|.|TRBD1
TGTGCCACCAGTCGACAGGGTTCCTACGAGCAGTACTTC
CATSRQGSYEQYF
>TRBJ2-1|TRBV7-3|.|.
TGTGCCAGCAGCTTAAACCCAGGGGGAGCGGGGACGTACAATGAGCAGTTCTTC
CASSLNPGGAGTYNEQFF
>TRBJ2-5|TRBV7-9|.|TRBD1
TGTGCCAGCAGCTTCGAGACAGGGGGGGAGACCCAGTACTTC
CASSFETGGETQYF
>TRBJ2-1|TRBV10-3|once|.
TGTGCCATCGGCGCTCCTAGCAGTAATGAGCAGTTCTTC
CAIGAPSSNEQFF
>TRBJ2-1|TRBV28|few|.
TGTGCCAGCAGTTCCCCCGCCAGGAGCTCCTACAATGAGCAGTTCTTC
CASSSPARSSYNEQFF
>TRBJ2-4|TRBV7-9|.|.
TGTGCCAGCAGCTTAGGTTCTAGTTCGGAAAACATTCAGTACTTC
CASSLGSSSENIQYF
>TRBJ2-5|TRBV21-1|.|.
TGTGCCAGCAGCGCGAAAACAGGGGAGCCGCCCGAGACCCAGTACTTC
CASSAKTGEPPETQYF